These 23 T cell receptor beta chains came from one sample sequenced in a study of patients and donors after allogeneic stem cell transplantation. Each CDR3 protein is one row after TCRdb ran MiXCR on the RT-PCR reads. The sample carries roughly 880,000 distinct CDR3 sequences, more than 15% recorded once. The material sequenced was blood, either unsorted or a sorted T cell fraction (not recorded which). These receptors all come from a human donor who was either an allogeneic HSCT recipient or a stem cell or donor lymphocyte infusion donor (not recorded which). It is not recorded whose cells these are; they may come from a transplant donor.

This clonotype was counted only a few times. This chain's CDR3 is CASSFTGATYEQYF. DNA for the CDR3: TGTGCCAGCAGTTTCACGGGGGCAACCTACGAGCAGTACTTC. V is TRBV12-3 or TRBV12-4 and J is TRBJ2-7, with D perhaps assigned TRBD1 or TRBD2 (6 bases each). CDR3 length equals 14 residues. V was shortened by 3 bases and J by 2 bases, with 11 bases between the two germline ends.

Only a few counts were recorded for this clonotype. CDR3 residues: CATSRDRAGEQYF. The CDR3 DNA sequence: TGTGCCACCAGCAGAGATCGTGCGGGCGAGCAGTACTTC. The rearrangement uses TRBV15 and TRBJ2-7, with D possibly being TRBD2 (5 bases). V dropped 0 bases and J dropped 6 bases, with 9 bases sitting between them. Germline loops: CDR1 LNHNV, CDR2 YYDKDF (reference sequence). The CDR3 extends over 13 amino acids.

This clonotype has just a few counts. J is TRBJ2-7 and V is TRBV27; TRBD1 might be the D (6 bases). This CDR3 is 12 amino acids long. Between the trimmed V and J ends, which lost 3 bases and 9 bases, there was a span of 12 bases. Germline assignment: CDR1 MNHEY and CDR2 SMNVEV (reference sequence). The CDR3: CASSFAGRGQYF. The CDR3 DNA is TGTGCCAGCAGTTTCGCGGGCAGGGGGCAGTACTTC.

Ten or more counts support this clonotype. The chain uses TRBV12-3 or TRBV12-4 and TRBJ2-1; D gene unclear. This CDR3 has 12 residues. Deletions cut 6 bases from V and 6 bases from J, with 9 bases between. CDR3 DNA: TGTGCCAGCAGACCCTTATTCAATGAGCAGTTCTTC. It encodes CASRPLFNEQFF.

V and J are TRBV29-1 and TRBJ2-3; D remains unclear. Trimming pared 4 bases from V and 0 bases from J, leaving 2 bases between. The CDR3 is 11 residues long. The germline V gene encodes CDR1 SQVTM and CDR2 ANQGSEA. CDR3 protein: CSVASTDTQYF. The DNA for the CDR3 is TGCAGCGTTGCTAGCACAGATACGCAGTATTTT.

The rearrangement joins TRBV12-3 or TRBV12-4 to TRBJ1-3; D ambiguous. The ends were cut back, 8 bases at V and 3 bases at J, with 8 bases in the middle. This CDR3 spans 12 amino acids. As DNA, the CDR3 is TGTGCCAGCGGACGAATTGGAAACACCATATATTTT. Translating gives CASGRIGNTIYF.

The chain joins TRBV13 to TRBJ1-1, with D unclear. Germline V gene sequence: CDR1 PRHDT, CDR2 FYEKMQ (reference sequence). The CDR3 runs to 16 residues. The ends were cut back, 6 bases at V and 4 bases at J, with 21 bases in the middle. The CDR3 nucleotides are TGTGCCAGCAGACCCCCCTGGGCTCGGCTGGGCACTGAAGCTTTCTTT. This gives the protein CASRPPWARLGTEAFF.

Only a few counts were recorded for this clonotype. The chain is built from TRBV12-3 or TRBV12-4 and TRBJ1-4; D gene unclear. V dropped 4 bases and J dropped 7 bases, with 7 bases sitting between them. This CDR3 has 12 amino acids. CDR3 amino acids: CASSSLLEKLFF. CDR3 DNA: TGTGCCAGCAGTTCATTGCTTGAAAAACTGTTTTTT.

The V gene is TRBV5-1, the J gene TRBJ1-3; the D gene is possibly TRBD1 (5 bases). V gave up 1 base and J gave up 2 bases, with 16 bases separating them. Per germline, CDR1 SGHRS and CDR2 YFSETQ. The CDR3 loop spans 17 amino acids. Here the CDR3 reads CASSLWGLDSPGNTIYF. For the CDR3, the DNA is TGCGCCAGCAGCTTGTGGGGCCTAGACAGCCCTGGAAACACCATATATTTT.

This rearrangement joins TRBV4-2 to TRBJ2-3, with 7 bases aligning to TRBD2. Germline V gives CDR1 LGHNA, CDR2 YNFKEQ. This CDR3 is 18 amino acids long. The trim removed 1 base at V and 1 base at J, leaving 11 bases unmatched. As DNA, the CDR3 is TGTGCCAGCAGCCAAGCCAGACTAAGCGGGATTGGCACAGATACGCAGTATTTT. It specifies CASSQARLSGIGTDTQYF.

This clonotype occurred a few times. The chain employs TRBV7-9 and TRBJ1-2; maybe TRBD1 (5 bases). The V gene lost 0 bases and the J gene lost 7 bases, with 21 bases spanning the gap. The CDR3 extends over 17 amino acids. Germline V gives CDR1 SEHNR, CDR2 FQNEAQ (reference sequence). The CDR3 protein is CASSLAGPALGAGGYTF. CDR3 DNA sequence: TGTGCCAGCAGCTTAGCGGGGCCAGCCCTTGGGGCAGGTGGCTACACCTTC.

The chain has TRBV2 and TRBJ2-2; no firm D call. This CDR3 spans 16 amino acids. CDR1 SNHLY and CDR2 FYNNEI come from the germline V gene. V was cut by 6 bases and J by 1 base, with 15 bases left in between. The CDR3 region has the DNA TGTGCCAGCAGAGAAAGGGTGCTCGGGAACACCGGGGAGCTGTTTTTT. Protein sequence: CASRERVLGNTGELFF.

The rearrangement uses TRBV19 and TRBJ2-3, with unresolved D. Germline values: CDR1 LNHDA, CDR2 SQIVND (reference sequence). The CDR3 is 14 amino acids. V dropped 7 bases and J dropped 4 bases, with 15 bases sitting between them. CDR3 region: CASKVRGPADTQYF. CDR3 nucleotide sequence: TGTGCCAGTAAAGTCAGAGGTCCTGCAGATACGCAGTATTTT.

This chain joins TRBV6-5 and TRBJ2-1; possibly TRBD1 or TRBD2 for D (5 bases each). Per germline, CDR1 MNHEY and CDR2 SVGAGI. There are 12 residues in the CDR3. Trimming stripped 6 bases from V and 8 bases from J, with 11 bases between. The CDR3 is CASRGVGDEQFF. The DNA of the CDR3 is TGTGCCAGCAGGGGGGTGGGGGATGAGCAGTTCTTC.

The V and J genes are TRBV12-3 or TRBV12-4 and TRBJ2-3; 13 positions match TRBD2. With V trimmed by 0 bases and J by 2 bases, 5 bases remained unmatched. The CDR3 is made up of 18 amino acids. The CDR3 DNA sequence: TGTGCCAGCAGTTTAGCGGGGGGACTAGCGGGGATCACAGATACGCAGTATTTT. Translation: CASSLAGGLAGITDTQYF.

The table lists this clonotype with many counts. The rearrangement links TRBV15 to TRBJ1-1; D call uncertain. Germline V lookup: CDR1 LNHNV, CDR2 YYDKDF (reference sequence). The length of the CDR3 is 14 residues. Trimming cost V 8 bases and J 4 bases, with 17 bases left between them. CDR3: CATRHSGILTEAFF. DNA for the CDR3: TGTGCCACCCGCCATTCGGGAATCCTCACTGAAGCTTTCTTT.

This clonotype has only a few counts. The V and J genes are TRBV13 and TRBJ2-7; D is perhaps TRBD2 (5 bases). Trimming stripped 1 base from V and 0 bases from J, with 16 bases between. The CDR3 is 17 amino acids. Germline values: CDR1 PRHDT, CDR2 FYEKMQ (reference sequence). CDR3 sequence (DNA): TGTGCCAGCAGCTTAGTCTCGCACGGGAACTCCTCCTACGAGCAGTACTTC. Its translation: CASSLVSHGNSSYEQYF.

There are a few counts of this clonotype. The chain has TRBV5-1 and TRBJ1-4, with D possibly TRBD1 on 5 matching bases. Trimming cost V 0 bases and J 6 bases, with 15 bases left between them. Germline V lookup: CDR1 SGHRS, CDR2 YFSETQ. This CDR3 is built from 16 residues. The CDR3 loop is CASSLGQGVFDEKLFF. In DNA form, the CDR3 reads TGCGCCAGCAGCTTGGGGCAGGGTGTTTTTGATGAAAAACTGTTTTTT.

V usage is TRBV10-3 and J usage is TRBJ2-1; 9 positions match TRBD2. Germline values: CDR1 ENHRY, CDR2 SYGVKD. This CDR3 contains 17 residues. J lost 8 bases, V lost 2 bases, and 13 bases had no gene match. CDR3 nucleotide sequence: TGTGCCATCAGTGAGACCCTGACTAGCGGCTCAGACGATGAGCAGTTCTTC. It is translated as CAISETLTSGSDDEQFF.

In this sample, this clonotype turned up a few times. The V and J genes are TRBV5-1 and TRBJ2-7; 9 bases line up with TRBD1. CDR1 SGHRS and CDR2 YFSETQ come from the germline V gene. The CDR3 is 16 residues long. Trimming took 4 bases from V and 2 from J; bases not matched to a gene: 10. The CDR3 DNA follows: TGCGCCAGCAGCCTTACCCCGGACAGGGGAGCCTACGAGCAGTACTTC. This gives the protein CASSLTPDRGAYEQYF.

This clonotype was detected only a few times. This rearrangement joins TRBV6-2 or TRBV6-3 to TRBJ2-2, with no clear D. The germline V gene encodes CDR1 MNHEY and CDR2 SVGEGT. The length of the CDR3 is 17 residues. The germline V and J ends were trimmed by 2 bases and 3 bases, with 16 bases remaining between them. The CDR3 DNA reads TGTGCCAGCAGTTACGGAACGGCAGCAATCGACACCGGGGAGCTGTTTTTT. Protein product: CASSYGTAAIDTGELFF.

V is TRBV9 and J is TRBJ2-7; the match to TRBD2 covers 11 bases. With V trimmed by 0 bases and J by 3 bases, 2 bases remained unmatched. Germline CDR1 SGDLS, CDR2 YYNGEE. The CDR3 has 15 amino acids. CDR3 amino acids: CASSVGGLADYEQYF. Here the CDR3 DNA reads TGTGCCAGCAGCGTAGGGGGACTAGCGGACTACGAGCAGTACTTC.

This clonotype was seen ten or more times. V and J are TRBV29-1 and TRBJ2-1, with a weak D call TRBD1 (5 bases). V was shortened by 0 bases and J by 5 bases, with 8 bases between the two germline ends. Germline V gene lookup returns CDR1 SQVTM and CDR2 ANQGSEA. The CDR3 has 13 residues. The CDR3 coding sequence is TGCAGCGTTGAAGACATAGGGGACAATGAGCAGTTCTTC. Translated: CSVEDIGDNEQFF.